This TCR beta chain was recovered during a study of T cell changes during pregnancy in multiple sclerosis. Looked up from germline, CDR1 is LGHNA and CDR2 is YSLEER. There are 18 residues in the CDR3. The ends lost 3 bases at V and 5 bases at J; junction bases unmatched: 11. TCRdb keeps only in-frame clones here, not all; method: immunoSEQ multiplex PCR. The sample includes about 100,000 clones, about nine tenths of them seen just once. The receptor was isolated from a female donor with multiple sclerosis, enrolled in a pregnancy study. This rearrangement joins TRBV4-3 to TRBJ1-6, with TRBD1 identical over 9 bases. The starting material was peripheral blood, obtained after pregnancy. CDR3 in DNA: TGCGCCAGCAGCCATGGTCCGGGACAGGGTCGGAATAATTCACCCCTCCACTTT. Its protein product is CASSHGPGQGRNNSPLHF.